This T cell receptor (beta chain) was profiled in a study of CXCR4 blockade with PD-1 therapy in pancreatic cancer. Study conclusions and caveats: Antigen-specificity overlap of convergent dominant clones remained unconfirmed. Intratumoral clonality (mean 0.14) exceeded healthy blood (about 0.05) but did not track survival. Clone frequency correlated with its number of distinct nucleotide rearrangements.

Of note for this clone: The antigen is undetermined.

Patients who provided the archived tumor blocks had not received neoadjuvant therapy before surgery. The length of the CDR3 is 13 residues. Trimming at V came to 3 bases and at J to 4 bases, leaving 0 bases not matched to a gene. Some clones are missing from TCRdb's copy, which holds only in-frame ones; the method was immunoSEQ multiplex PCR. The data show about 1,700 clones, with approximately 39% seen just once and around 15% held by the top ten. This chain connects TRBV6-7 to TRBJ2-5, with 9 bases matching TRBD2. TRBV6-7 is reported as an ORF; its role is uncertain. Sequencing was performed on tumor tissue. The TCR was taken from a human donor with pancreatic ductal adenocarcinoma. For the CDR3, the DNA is TGTGCCAGCAGTTATAGCGGGAGAGAGACCCAGTACTTC. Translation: CASSYSGRETQYF.